This TCR beta chain was documented in a study of lung T cells in sarcoidosis with Löfgren's syndrome. From the reads, TCRdb called clonotypes with MiXCR, one entry per CDR3 protein. The profile shows about 63,000 distinct CDR3 sequences, 21% of them singletons. With respect to this clonotype: A much larger clone is a single base away; this may be a read error.

The germline V gene has CDR1 MNHEY and CDR2 SMNVEV (reference sequence). The CDR3 runs 15 residues. Sample: CD4+ T cells from PBMCs. The clonotype comes from a human donor with sarcoidosis (Löfgren's syndrome or another form), or a control subject (not recorded which). This sequence joins TRBV27 and TRBJ2-7, with 9 positions matching TRBD1. The CDR3 sequence is CASSRPGQGLYAQYF. The CDR3 bases are TGTGCCAGCAGTCGTCCGGGACAGGGACTCTACGCGCAGTACTTC.